One sample yielded the 10 T cell receptor beta chains listed below, sequenced in a study of blood T cell repertoires in COVID-19 (dated by TCRdb to between 2020 and 2021). Library generation was performed with the immunoSEQ multiplex PCR assay. TCRdb took this table from immuneACCESS and kept in-frame rearrangements with V and J called. Such tables lack part of the clones; where checked against another copy, unresolved V genes explain under half of the gap, and the rest is unexplained. The sample profile shows 120,000 to 150,000 clones; approximately 80% of them were found once. The top ten constitute 7% to 10% of the sample. What was sequenced was peripheral blood. Receptors originate from a human donor with acute or convalescent COVID-19. The donor label of this sample is uncertain.

The V and J genes are TRBV3-1 (or the pseudogene TRBV3-2) and TRBJ1-5; perhaps TRBD1 as D (5 bases). The V end lost 3 bases, the J end lost 11 bases, and 17 bases lay between the germline ends. The germline V gene has CDR1 LGHDT and CDR2 YNNKEL (reference sequence). The CDR3 is 14 amino acids. Here the CDR3 reads CASSQGVLEGTQHF. CDR3 DNA sequence: TGTGCCAGCAGCCAGGGGGTGTTGGAGGGGACCCAGCATTTT.

The chain carries TRBV5-1 and TRBJ2-2; possible D gene TRBD2, 7 bases. Germline CDR1 and CDR2: SGHRS and YFSETQ. There are 15 residues in the CDR3. Trimming removed 6 bases from V and 6 bases from J, with 18 bases in between. CDR3 in amino acids: CASTGGTRAAGELFF. The DNA for the CDR3 is TGCGCCAGCACCGGGGGGACACGCGCAGCCGGGGAGCTGTTTTTT.

This clone is a singleton in its sample. This rearrangement joins TRBV6-1 to TRBJ1-6, with 9 bases aligning to TRBD1. J was trimmed by 4 bases and V by 10 bases; bases with no gene match: 5. Germline lookup yields CDR1 MNHNS and CDR2 SASEGT. The CDR3 totals 14 residues. The CDR3 loop reads CATQGTGYNSPLHF. In DNA, the CDR3 is TGTGCCACCCAAGGGACAGGGTATAATTCACCCCTCCACTTT.

The V gene is TRBV13, the J gene TRBJ2-2; 9 nucleotides align to TRBD2. J was trimmed by 5 bases and V by 3 bases; bases with no gene match: 13. This CDR3 contains 18 residues. Germline CDR1 PRHDT, CDR2 FYEKMQ (reference sequence). The CDR3 spells CASSLEAGGPGGTGELFF. For the CDR3, the DNA is TGTGCCAGCAGCTTGGAGGCGGGGGGGCCTGGAGGAACCGGGGAGCTGTTTTTT.

On this clone: The same CDR3 can be traced to other DNA sequences in this sample. The chain uses TRBV9 and TRBJ2-2; D unresolved. The V gene lost 4 bases and the J gene lost 3 bases, with 7 bases spanning the gap. The CDR3 covers 13 residues. Germline V CDR1 and CDR2: SGDLS, YYNGEE. The CDR3: CASSPRDTGELFF. The CDR3, as DNA: TGTGCCAGCAGCCCTCGGGACACCGGGGAGCTGTTTTTT.

The CDR3 region is CASSPHRGSTEAFF. In DNA form, the CDR3 reads TGTGCCAGCAGCCCACACAGGGGATCGACTGAAGCTTTCTTT. The chain is built from TRBV11-3 and TRBJ1-1, with TRBD1 matching over 7 bases. This CDR3 is built from 14 residues. Germline CDR1 SGHNT, CDR2 YENEEA. V lost 5 bases, J lost 5 bases, and 8 bases stayed unmatched.

The genes are TRBV2 and TRBJ1-5; 9 positions agree with TRBD1. Trimming removed 8 bases from V and 9 bases from J; junction bases left unmatched: 11. The CDR3 contains 14 residues. The germline gives CDR1 SNHLY, CDR2 FYNNEI. CDR3 bases: TGTGCCAGCGGACTACAGGGGGCACAGAGGCCCCAGCATTTT. This translates into CASGLQGAQRPQHF.

V usage is TRBV5-1 and J usage is TRBJ2-3; 7 bases are shared with TRBD2. The trim removed 2 bases at V and 2 bases at J, leaving 14 bases unmatched. The CDR3 has 18 amino acids. Germline assignment: CDR1 SGHRS and CDR2 YFSETQ. CDR3 bases: TGCGCCAGCAGCTTTATTCCATACTTTGGGGGGGTCACAGATACGCAGTATTTT. Protein product: CASSFIPYFGGVTDTQYF.

This clone has a single count. Here the CDR3 reads CASSISGYTGELFF. For the CDR3, the DNA is TGTGCCAGTAGTATCTCAGGCTACACCGGGGAGCTGTTTTTT. V usage is TRBV19 and J usage is TRBJ2-2; D remains ambiguous. The CDR3 has 14 residues. Trimming stripped 3 bases from V and 3 bases from J, with 8 bases between. Looked up from germline, CDR1 is LNHDA and CDR2 is SQIVND (reference sequence).

The chain uses TRBV24-1 and TRBJ2-2; a weak D match, TRBD1 (5 bases). V lost 7 bases and J 1 base, leaving 12 bases between the germline ends. Germline CDR1 and CDR2: KGHDR and SFDVKD. This CDR3 contains 15 residues. The CDR3 nucleotides read TGTGCCACCAGAGACGACAGCGAGAACACCGGGGAGCTGTTTTTT. This codes for CATRDDSENTGELFF.